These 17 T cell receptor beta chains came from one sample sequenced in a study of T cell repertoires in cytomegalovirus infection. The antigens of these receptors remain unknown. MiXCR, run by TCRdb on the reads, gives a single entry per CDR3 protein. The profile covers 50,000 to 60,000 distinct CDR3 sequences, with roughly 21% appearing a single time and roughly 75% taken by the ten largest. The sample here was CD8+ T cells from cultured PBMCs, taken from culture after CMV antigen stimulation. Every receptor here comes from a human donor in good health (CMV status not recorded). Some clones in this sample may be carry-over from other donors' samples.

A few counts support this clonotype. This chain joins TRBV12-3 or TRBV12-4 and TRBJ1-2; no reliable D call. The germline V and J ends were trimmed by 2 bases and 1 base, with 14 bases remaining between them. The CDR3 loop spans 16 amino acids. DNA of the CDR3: TGTGCCAGCAGTTTATCTCTCTTTGGCGGTAACTATGGCTACACCTTC. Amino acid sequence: CASSLSLFGGNYGYTF.

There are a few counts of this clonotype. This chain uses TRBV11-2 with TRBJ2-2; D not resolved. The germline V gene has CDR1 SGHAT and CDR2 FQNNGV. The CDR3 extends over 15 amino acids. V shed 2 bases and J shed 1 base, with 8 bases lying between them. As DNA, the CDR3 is TGTGCCAGCAGCTTAAGGGTCGAGAACACCGGGGAGCTGTTTTTT. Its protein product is CASSLRVENTGELFF.

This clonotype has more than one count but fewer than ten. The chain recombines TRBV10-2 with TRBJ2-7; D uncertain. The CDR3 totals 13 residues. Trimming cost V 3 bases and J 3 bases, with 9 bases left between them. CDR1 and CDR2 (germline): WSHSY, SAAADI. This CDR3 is CASSEGLNYEQYF. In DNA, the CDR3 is TGCGCCAGCAGTGAAGGGTTAAACTACGAGCAGTACTTC.

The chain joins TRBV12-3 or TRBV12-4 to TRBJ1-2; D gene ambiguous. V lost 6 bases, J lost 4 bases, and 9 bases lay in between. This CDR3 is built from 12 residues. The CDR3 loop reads CASRPDGYGYTF. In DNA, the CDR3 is TGTGCCAGCAGACCGGACGGCTATGGCTACACCTTC.

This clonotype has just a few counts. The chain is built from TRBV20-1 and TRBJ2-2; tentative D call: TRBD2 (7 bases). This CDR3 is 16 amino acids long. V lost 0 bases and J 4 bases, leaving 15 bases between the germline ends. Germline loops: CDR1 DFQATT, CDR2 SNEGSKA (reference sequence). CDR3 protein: CSARDGGGRSTGELFF. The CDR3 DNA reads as TGCAGTGCTAGAGACGGGGGCGGGAGATCCACCGGGGAGCTGTTTTTT.

The CDR3: CASSLGVGYEQYF. The DNA for the CDR3 is TGTGCCAGCAGCTTAGGTGTGGGCTACGAGCAGTACTTC. The V and J genes are TRBV7-8 and TRBJ2-7; no clear D gene. This CDR3 contains 13 residues. Germline lookup yields CDR1 SGHVS and CDR2 FQNEAQ. The V end was cut by 1 base, the J end by 3 bases, with 7 bases between.

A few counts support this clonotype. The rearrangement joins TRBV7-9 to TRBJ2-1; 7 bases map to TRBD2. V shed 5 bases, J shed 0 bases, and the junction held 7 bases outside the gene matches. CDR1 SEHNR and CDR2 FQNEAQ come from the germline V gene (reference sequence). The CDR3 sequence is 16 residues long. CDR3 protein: CASSGLRGSSYNEQFF. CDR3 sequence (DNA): TGTGCCAGCAGCGGTTTGCGGGGGAGCTCCTACAATGAGCAGTTCTTC.

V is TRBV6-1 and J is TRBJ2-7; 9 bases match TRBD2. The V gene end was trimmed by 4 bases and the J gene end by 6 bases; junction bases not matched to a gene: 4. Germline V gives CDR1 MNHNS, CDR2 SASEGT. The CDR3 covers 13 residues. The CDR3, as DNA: TGTGCCAGCAGTGGAAGCGGGGGGATCGAGCAGTACTTC. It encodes CASSGSGGIEQYF.

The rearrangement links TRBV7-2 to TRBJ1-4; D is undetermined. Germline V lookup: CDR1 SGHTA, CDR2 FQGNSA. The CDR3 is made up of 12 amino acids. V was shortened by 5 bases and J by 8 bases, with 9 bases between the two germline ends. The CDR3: CASSQMGEKLFF. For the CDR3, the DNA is TGTGCCAGCAGCCAAATGGGGGAAAAACTGTTTTTT.

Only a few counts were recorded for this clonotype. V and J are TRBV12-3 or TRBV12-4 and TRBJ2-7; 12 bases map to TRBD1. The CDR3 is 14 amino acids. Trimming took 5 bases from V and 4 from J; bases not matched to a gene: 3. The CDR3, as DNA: TGTGCCAGCAGTGGGACAGGGGGCGCATACGAGCAGTACTTC. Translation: CASSGTGGAYEQYF.

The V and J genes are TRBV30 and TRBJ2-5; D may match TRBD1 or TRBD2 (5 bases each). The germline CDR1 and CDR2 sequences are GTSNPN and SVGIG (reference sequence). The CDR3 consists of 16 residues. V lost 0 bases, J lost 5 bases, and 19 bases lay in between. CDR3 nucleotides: TGTGCCTGGAGTGTTCCCGGGGACCCCCTGTTCGAGACCCAGTACTTC. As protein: CAWSVPGDPLFETQYF.

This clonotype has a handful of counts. CDR3 sequence reads: CASSLTGAGFNTEAFF. CDR3 nucleotide sequence: TGTGCCAGCAGCTTGACAGGGGCCGGGTTCAACACTGAAGCTTTCTTT. The chain joins TRBV7-2 to TRBJ1-1; 8 bases are shared with TRBD1. Germline V gene lookup returns CDR1 SGHTA and CDR2 FQGNSA. J gave up 2 bases and V 3 bases, and 8 bases lay outside the gene matches. The CDR3 contains 16 residues.

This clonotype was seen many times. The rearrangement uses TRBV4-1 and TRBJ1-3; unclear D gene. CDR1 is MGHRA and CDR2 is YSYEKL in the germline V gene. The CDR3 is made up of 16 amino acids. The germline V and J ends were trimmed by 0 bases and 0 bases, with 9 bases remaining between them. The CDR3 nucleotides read TGCGCCAGCAGCCAAGATATAACGACCTCTGGAAACACCATATATTTT. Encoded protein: CASSQDITTSGNTIYF.

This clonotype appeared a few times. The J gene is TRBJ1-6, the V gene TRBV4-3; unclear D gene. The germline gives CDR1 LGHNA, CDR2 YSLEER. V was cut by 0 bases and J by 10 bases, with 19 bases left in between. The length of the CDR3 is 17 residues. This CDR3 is CASSQESRLTDQSPLHF. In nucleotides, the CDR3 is TGCGCCAGCAGCCAAGAGTCAAGGCTCACCGATCAATCACCCCTCCACTTT.

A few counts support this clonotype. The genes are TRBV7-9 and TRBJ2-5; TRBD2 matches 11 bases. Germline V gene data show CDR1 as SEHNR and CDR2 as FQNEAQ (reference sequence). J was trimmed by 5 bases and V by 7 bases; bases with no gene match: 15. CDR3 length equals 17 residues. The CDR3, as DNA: TGTGCCAGCAATGCCCGACTAGCGGGGAGCCTAGGGGAGACCCAGTACTTC. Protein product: CASNARLAGSLGETQYF.

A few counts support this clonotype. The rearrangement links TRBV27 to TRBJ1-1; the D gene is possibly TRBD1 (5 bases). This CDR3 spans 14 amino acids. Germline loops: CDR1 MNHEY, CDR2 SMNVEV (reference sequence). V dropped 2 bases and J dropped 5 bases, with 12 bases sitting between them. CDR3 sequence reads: CASSLAGRDTEAFF. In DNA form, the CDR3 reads TGTGCCAGCAGTTTAGCAGGGAGGGATACTGAAGCTTTCTTT.

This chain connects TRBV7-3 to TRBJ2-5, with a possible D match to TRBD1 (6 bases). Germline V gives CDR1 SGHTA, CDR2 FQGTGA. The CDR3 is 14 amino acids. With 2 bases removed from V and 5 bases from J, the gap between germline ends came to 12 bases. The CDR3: CASSLGGPGETQYF. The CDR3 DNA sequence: TGTGCCAGCAGCTTAGGGGGCCCTGGGGAGACCCAGTACTTC.